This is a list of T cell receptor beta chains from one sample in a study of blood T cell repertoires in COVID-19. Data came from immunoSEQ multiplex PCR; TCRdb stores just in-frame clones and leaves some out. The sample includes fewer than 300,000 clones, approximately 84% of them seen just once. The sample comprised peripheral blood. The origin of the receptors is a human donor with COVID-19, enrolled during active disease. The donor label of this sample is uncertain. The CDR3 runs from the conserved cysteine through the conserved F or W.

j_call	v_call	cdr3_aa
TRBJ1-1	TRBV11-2	CASSLGVGASKAFF
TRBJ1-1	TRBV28	CASSRTGWNTEAFF
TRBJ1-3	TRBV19	CASKTRGSGNTIYF
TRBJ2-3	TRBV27	CASRRRDRSFTDTQYF
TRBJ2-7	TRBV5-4	CASSAGRSRDEQYF
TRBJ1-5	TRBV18	CASSGTGNNQPQHF
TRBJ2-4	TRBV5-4	CASTPLADKNIQYF
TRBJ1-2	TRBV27	CASGLDRGLNGYTF
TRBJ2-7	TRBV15	CATSSWDRDPREQYF
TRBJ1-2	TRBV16	CASSPQGESNYGYTF
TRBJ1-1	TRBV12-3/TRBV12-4	CASRNRVAEAFF
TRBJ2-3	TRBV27	CASSLSYATDTQYF
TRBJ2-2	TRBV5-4	CASSSLGGVTGELFF
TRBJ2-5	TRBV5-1	CASSLATGVTETQYF
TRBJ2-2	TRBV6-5	CASRAPGANTGELFF
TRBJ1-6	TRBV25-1	CASSDRENSPLHF
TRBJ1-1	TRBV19	CASSINHGDPEAFF
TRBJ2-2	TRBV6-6	CASSYTQRGGELFF
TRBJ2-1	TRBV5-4	CASSLYGTVGNNEQFF
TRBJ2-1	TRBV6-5	CASTSLAGSYNEQFF
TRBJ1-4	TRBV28	CASSIPAGINEKLFF
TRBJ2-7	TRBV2	CASRWGQGSSYEQYF
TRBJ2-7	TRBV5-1	CASSLGGAAGGYEQYF
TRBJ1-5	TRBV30	CAWRMTGTEQPQHF
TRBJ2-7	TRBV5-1	CASMFLMSTGDSYEQYF
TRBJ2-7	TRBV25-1	CASSFSIEQYF
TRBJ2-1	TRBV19	CASRPQREPRNEQFF
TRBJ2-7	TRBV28	CASSFPQFYSGSLSYEQYF
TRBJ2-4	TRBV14	CASSSDRHIQYF
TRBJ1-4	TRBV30	CAWSADRANEKLFF
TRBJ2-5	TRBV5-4	CASSLASGRAMETQYF
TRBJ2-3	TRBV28	CASSSPSGLVRTDTQYF
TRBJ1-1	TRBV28	CASSFPGTGSNTEAFF
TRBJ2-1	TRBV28	CASSLGTSGGFF
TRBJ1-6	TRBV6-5	CASSYSGGGGGSPLHF
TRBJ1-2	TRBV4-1	CASSQEHTIPSYGYTF
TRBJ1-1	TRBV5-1	CASSSQVGNTEAFF
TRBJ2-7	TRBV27	CASSLIQGVGRRYEQYF
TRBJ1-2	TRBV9	CASSVDNSNYGYTF
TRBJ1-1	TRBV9	CASSPEGAQSTEAFF
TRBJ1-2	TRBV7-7	CASSNRTGGNYGYTF
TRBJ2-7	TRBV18	CASSPGLTYEQYF
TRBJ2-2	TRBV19	CASLGSGIYTGELFF
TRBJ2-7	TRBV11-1	CATTRPSSYEQYF
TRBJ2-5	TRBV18	CASSPIQGWETQYF
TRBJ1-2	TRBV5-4	CASSPIRTGNNYGYTF
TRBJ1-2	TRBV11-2	CASSLISNYGYTF